This T cell receptor (beta chain) was found in a study of cytomegalovirus exposure and HLA in healthy donors. The PCR had 60 Vbeta and 13 Jbeta primers. The method was immunoSEQ multiplex PCR; TCRdb's version includes in-frame clones alone and lacks a portion of them. This sample has tens of thousands of clones; 65% to 70% occur once, and the top ten carry 6.5% to 7.5%. V lost 0 bases and J lost 5, with 6 bases in between. This CDR3 has 13 amino acids. Germline CDR1 reads LNHNV; CDR2 reads YYDKDF (reference sequence). Points on this clone: Antigen specificity is unknown.

General study findings and limits: An analysis done earlier found most TCR beta V segments productive about 90% or about 30% of the time. A missense variant in DCLRE1C was later tied to TCR beta V- and J-gene trimming. The authors reported that TCR beta sequences could predict HLA-A and HLA-B alleles. These predictions were accurate for most subjects in the first cohort.

The chain has TRBV15 and TRBJ2-3; a weak D match, TRBD1 (5 bases). Sequenced input: PBMCs. The source of this sequence is a woman between 50 and 59 years old in good health and CMV-seropositive. The CDR3 nucleotides are TGTGCCACCAGCAGAGAGACAGAAGATACGCAGTATTTT. Its translation is CATSRETEDTQYF.